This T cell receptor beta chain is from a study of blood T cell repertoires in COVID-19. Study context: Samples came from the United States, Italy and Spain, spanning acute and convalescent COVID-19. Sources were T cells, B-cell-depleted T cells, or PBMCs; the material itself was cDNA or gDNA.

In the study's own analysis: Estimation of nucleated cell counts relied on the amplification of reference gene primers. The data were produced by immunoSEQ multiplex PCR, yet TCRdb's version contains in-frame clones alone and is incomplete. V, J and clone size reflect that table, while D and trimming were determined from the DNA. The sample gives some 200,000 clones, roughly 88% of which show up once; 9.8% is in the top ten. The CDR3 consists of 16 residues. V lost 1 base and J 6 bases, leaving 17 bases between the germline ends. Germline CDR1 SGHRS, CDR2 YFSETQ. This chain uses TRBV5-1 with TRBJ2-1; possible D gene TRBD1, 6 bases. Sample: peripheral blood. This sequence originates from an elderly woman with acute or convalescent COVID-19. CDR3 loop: CASSLRTEPRGNEQFF. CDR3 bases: TGCGCCAGCAGCTTGAGGACAGAACCCCGAGGCAATGAGCAGTTCTTC.